What follows is one T cell receptor beta chain and its context. Its antigen is not identified. This record comes from a study of identical twins. CDR1 and CDR2 from the germline V gene are MDHEN and SYDVKM. Between the trimmed V and J ends, which lost 2 bases and 3 bases, there was a span of 16 bases. The CDR3 is 17 amino acids. General observations from the study: The study found excess low generation probability among twin-shared out-of-frame alpha sequences. Abundant cord blood beta clonotypes carried fewer insertions; memory repertoires showed none.

MiXCR, run by TCRdb on the 5' RACE reads, gives a single entry per CDR3 protein. Seen here are approximately 220,000 distinct CDR3 sequences, 6% to 8% observed once, and the top ten hold roughly 5%. The same specimen was also included in a second study, on yellow fever vaccine responses in identical twins.

This clonotype originated in a woman aged 18-29 years in good health. The sequenced sample was CD8+ T cells sorted from blood. The chain carries TRBV28 and TRBJ2-2; D is unresolved. The CDR3 DNA is TGTGCCAGCAGTTTACCTCTTGATAGGGAATACACCGGGGAGCTGTTTTTT. It codes for CASSLPLDREYTGELFF.